The 3 T cell receptor beta chains in this list originate from one sample, sequenced in a study of human T cells and chemical hapten exposure. TCRdb passed the RACE reads through MiXCR, listing each CDR3 protein once. The data hold more than 75,000 distinct CDR3 sequences, with 9.6% observed a single time. Time point denoted: pre-sensitization, week 0. Treatment of the sample: therapeutic diphenylcyclopropenone sensitization with weekly scalp DPC. The sample in question was whole blood, obtained in connection with sensitization to the hapten diphenylcyclopropenone (DPC). The receptors were gathered from a woman aged 40 to 50 with alopecia areata. Some clones in this sample may be carry-over from other donors' samples.

This clonotype has ten or more counts. The chain joins TRBV29-1 to TRBJ2-3, with 9 bases aligning to TRBD1. Unmatched junction bases numbered 10, after V lost 8 bases and J lost 4 bases. Germline CDR1 reads SQVTM; CDR2 reads ANQGSEA. This CDR3 has 14 amino acids. This chain's CDR3 is CSPRRGQGADTQYF. The CDR3 DNA sequence: TGCAGCCCGAGGAGGGGACAGGGAGCAGATACGCAGTATTTT.

This clonotype was found a few times. The V gene is TRBV4-3, the J gene TRBJ2-3, with a tentative D call TRBD2 (5 bases). The germline CDR1 and CDR2 sequences are LGHNA and YSLEER. Trimming removed 0 bases from V and 5 bases from J, with 6 bases in between. This CDR3 comprises 13 residues. CDR3 amino acids: CASSQDGGDTQYF. DNA of the CDR3: TGCGCCAGCAGCCAAGACGGAGGAGATACGCAGTATTTT.

This clonotype turned up a few times. The chain couples TRBV18 to TRBJ2-7; D is undetermined. Germline CDR1 KGHSH, CDR2 LQKENI. There are 13 residues in the CDR3. V was cut by 4 bases and J by 0 bases, with 7 bases left in between. The CDR3 sequence is CASSQGSSYEQYF. CDR3 bases: TGTGCCAGCTCACAGGGATCCTCCTACGAGCAGTACTTC. The whole variable domain, filled in from reference TRBV18 and TRBJ2-7, reads NAGVMQNPRHLVRRRGQEARLRCSPMKGHSHVYWYRQLPEEGLKFMVYLQKENIIDESGMPKERFSAEFPKEGPSILRIQQVVRGDSAAYFCASSQGSSYEQYFGPGTRLTVT.